These 20 T cell receptor beta chains were sequenced from one sample in a study of blood T cell repertoires in COVID-19. Sequencing used immunoSEQ multiplex PCR; TCRdb keeps in-frame clones, though not all of them. The data contain under 300,000 clones, roughly 84% of them singletons. The sequenced sample was PBMCs or T cells enriched from blood (not recorded which). The origin of the receptors is a woman in her forties or fifties who had been exposed to COVID-19.

This clone showed up just once. The genes are TRBV6-2 or TRBV6-3 and TRBJ2-7; D possibly corresponds to TRBD1 (5 bases). Per germline, CDR1 MNHEY and CDR2 SVGEGT. This CDR3 has 16 amino acids. V was trimmed by 0 bases and J by 3 bases, leaving 15 bases between them. Here the CDR3 DNA reads TGTGCCAGCAGTTACTCTCCACAGGCCATAATCTACGAGCAGTACTTC. Protein product: CASSYSPQAIIYEQYF.

In its sample, this clone was seen a few times. This sequence joins TRBV30 and TRBJ2-7; 8 bases align to TRBD2. The J segment lost 5 bases and the V segment lost 4 bases, leaving 7 bases of the junction unmatched. CDR1 and CDR2 (germline): GTSNPN, SVGIG (reference sequence). CDR3 length equals 13 residues. In nucleotides, the CDR3 is TGTGCCTGGAACACCGGGGGGGCCAACGAGCAGTACTTC. The encoded protein is CAWNTGGANEQYF.

The CDR3 nucleotides are TGTGCCAGCAGCTCAGGGGACGGCAGAAACTATGGCTACACCTTC. Its protein is CASSSGDGRNYGYTF. V is TRBV11-1 and J is TRBJ1-2; D is possibly TRBD1 (6 bases). Trimming shortened V by 4 bases and J by 2 bases, and 14 bases separated the two germline ends. The CDR3 extends over 15 amino acids. Per the germline V gene, CDR1 is SGHAT and CDR2 is FQDESV (reference sequence).

The rearrangement uses TRBV6-5 and TRBJ2-3; D not resolved. With 2 bases removed from V and 3 bases from J, the gap between germline ends came to 6 bases. The CDR3 consists of 13 residues. Per the germline V gene, CDR1 is MNHEY and CDR2 is SVGAGI. CDR3 amino acids: CASSYPPTDTQYF. CDR3 nucleotides: TGTGCCAGCAGTTACCCTCCTACAGATACGCAGTATTTT.

V and J are TRBV4-1 and TRBJ1-4, with 8 positions matching TRBD1. CDR1 and CDR2 from the germline V gene are MGHRA and YSYEKL. Losses at the gene ends were 4 bases for V and 5 bases for J; bases not matched to a gene: 9. The CDR3 has 16 amino acids. The CDR3 sequence: CASSPTPGGWNEKLFF. The CDR3 bases are TGCGCCAGCAGCCCAACCCCAGGGGGCTGGAATGAAAAACTGTTTTTT.

The sample holds one count of this clone. The chain carries TRBV21-1 and TRBJ2-7; the table calls TRBD1, which could not be checked here. TRBV21-1 is given as a pseudogene. The CDR3 runs 14 residues. CDR3 loop: CASSKALRQDEQYF. The CDR3 nucleotides read TGTGCCAGCAGCAAAGCCTTGAGACAGGACGAGCAGTACTTC.

Remarks on this clone: Other DNA sequences in this sample translate to the same CDR3. The V and J genes are TRBV9 and TRBJ1-3, with a tentative D call TRBD1 (6 bases). The CDR3 totals 14 residues. V was cut by 0 bases and J by 4 bases, with 8 bases left in between. Looked up from germline, CDR1 is SGDLS and CDR2 is YYNGEE. In nucleotides, the CDR3 is TGTGCCAGCAGCGTAGCGGGGACAGGAAACACCATATATTTT. Encoded protein: CASSVAGTGNTIYF.

This sequence joins TRBV2 and TRBJ2-1; TRBD2 agrees at 8 bases. Germline lookup yields CDR1 SNHLY and CDR2 FYNNEI. V shed 5 bases and J 12 bases; nucleotides not matched to a gene: 6. The CDR3 loop spans 12 amino acids. CDR3 DNA sequence: TGTGCCAGCAGTTTTAGCGGGGCCGGGCAGTTCTTC. It yields the protein CASSFSGAGQFF.

The chain couples TRBV9 to TRBJ1-2; tentative D call: TRBD1 (5 bases). Between the trimmed V and J ends, which lost 6 bases and 8 bases, there was a span of 20 bases. Germline CDR1 is SGDLS and CDR2 is YYNGEE. The CDR3 is made up of 14 amino acids. CDR3 region: CASTPRGLSDGYTF. The CDR3 DNA follows: TGTGCCAGCACCCCAAGGGGACTCTCCGACGGCTACACCTTC.

The chain carries TRBV7-9 and TRBJ2-1, with 7 bases lining up with TRBD1. The CDR3 covers 14 residues. Germline V gives CDR1 SEHNR, CDR2 FQNEAQ (reference sequence). Trimming cost V 7 bases and J 7 bases; bases outside gene matches: 10. CDR3 amino acids: CASTATGTKNEQFF. CDR3 nucleotides: TGTGCCAGCACTGCGACAGGGACCAAGAATGAGCAGTTCTTC. Together with reference TRBV7-9 and TRBJ2-1, the CDR3 gives the full variable domain: DTGVSQNPRHKITKRGQNVTFRCDPISEHNRLYWYRQTLGQGPEFLTYFQNEAQLEKSRLLSDRFSAERPKGSFSTLEIQRTEQGDSAMYLCASTATGTKNEQFFGPGTRLTVL.

The chain couples TRBV3-1 (or the pseudogene TRBV3-2) to TRBJ2-2, with 9 bases matching TRBD2. The CDR3 is made up of 17 amino acids. Germline loops: CDR1 LGHDT, CDR2 YNNKEL (reference sequence). V shed 0 bases and J 4 bases; nucleotides not matched to a gene: 6. In nucleotides, the CDR3 is TGTGCCAGCAGCCAAGATGTGGAGCGGGGGGCCACCGGGGAGCTGTTTTTT. This encodes CASSQDVERGATGELFF.

The rearrangement links TRBV5-5 to TRBJ2-3, with D maybe TRBD1 (6 bases). V was cut by 6 bases and J by 4 bases, with 21 bases left in between. The CDR3 is 16 residues long. Germline values: CDR1 SGHKS, CDR2 YYEKEE (reference sequence). This chain's CDR3 is CASNPGQGQLSDTQYF. In DNA form, the CDR3 reads TGTGCCAGCAACCCGGGTCAAGGACAGTTATCAGATACGCAGTATTTT.

V usage is TRBV7-9 and J usage is TRBJ2-3, with 9 bases aligning to TRBD1. The V gene end was trimmed by 3 bases and the J gene end by 2 bases; junction bases not matched to a gene: 6. The CDR3 spans 16 residues. Per the germline V gene, CDR1 is SEHNR and CDR2 is FQNEAQ (reference sequence). For the CDR3, the DNA is TGTGCCAGCAGCTTGCCGGGACAGGGATACACAGATACGCAGTATTTT. Translation: CASSLPGQGYTDTQYF.

The CDR3 loop is CASSQDDSGSFGGYTF. The DNA for the CDR3 is TGCGCCAGCAGCCAAGATGATTCCGGGTCCTTCGGTGGCTACACCTTC. This chain joins TRBV4-1 and TRBJ1-2; D remains unclear. Germline CDR1 is MGHRA and CDR2 is YSYEKL. The CDR3 totals 16 residues. With 0 bases removed from V and 7 bases from J, the gap between germline ends came to 18 bases.

The rearrangement uses TRBV29-1 and TRBJ1-1, with D perhaps matching TRBD1 (5 bases). The germline V gene has CDR1 SQVTM and CDR2 ANQGSEA. Trimming left V 4 bases short and J 4 bases short, with 7 bases between. The CDR3 totals 11 residues. CDR3 bases: TGCAGCGTTGGGAGGGGCACTGAAGCTTTCTTT. Translation gives CSVGRGTEAFF.

In its sample, this clone was seen once. The chain couples TRBV24-1 to TRBJ1-5, with 9 positions matching TRBD1. The J segment lost 4 bases and the V segment lost 9 bases, leaving 9 bases of the junction unmatched. The CDR3 has 15 residues. Germline lookup yields CDR1 KGHDR and CDR2 SFDVKD. CDR3 in DNA: TGTGCCACCCAACGAGGGACAGGGATAAATCAGCCCCAGCATTTT. Encoded protein: CATQRGTGINQPQHF.

The chain is built from TRBV7-9 and TRBJ2-1; possibly TRBD2 for D (6 bases). Trimming took 5 bases from V and 8 from J, leaving 13 bases between them. This CDR3 is built from 13 residues. Germline values: CDR1 SEHNR, CDR2 FQNEAQ (reference sequence). CDR3 bases: TGTGCCAGCAGCCCCCCCAGCGGGTATGAGCAGTTCTTC. It is translated as CASSPPSGYEQFF.

J is TRBJ1-4 and V is TRBV18; 9 positions match TRBD1. The CDR3 loop spans 13 amino acids. V gave up 4 bases and J gave up 17 bases; unmatched junction bases: 11. Germline assignment: CDR1 KGHSH and CDR2 LQKENI. CDR3 nucleotide sequence: TGTGCCAGCTCACTTACAGGGGGCGGCCTTCCTTTTTTT. Its translation: CASSLTGGGLPFF.

V is TRBV27 and J is TRBJ1-6; D is unclear. Trimming removed 6 bases from V and 3 bases from J, with 12 bases in between. The CDR3 covers 15 residues. Germline assignment: CDR1 MNHEY and CDR2 SMNVEV (reference sequence). CDR3 protein: CASSPVLFYNSPLHF. CDR3 coding DNA: TGTGCCAGCAGCCCCGTCTTATTCTATAATTCACCCCTCCACTTT.

J is TRBJ2-7 and V is TRBV6-2 or TRBV6-3; TRBD1 might be the D (5 bases). Germline V gene lookup returns CDR1 MNHEY and CDR2 SVGEGT. The CDR3 has 15 amino acids. Trimming cost V 2 bases and J 1 base, with 12 bases left between them. Here the CDR3 DNA reads TGTGCCAGCAGTTACGAACTGCAGGGATCCTACGAGCAGTACTTC. Protein sequence: CASSYELQGSYEQYF.